The sequence of this TCR beta chain was determined in a study of T-cell reconstitution after alpha-beta-depleted transplantation in children. In the case of this clonotype: One end of the junction fails to match germline, which may point to a read error.

TCRbeta library preparation incorporated unique molecular identifiers. TCRdb used MiXCR to reprocess the PCR reads, holding one entry per CDR3 protein. The repertoire holds some 600,000 distinct CDR3 sequences, with about an eighth as singletons. Germline V CDR1 and CDR2: LGHNA, YNFKEQ. The CDR3 has 16 amino acids. Sequenced here: PBMCs, mostly from graft donor cells, sampled 360 days after TCRalphabeta/CD19-depleted stem cell transplant. The clonotype comes from a male patient aged 5 to 17 who had a stem cell transplant for acute myeloid leukemia, so the T cells may come from the graft donor. This chain joins TRBV4-2 and TRBJ2-1; no firm D call. CDR3 sequence (DNA): TGTGCCAGCAGCCAAGAGGTGGGCTTAGGTGGGAATGAGGAGTTCTTC. Residues: CASSQEVGLGGNEEFF.